These 15 T cell receptor beta chains came from one sample sequenced in a study of blood T cell repertoires in COVID-19. Repertoires were generated with immunoSEQ multiplex PCR, while TCRdb's copy carries only in-frame clones and drops some. The sample carries fewer than 400,000 clones, 85% to 90% recorded once. The sample was peripheral blood. These receptors came from a human donor in a cohort sampled during active COVID-19.

The chain joins TRBV19 to TRBJ2-7; TRBD1 agrees at 7 bases. Germline V lookup: CDR1 LNHDA, CDR2 SQIVND (reference sequence). V was clipped by 3 bases and J by 6 bases; unmatched bases: 8. This CDR3 is built from 14 residues. CDR3 loop: CASSIAGTVGEQYF. The CDR3 DNA reads TGTGCCAGTAGTATCGCAGGGACAGTCGGCGAGCAGTACTTC.

The chain recombines TRBV9 with TRBJ2-7; 8 bases align to TRBD2. The CDR3 contains 13 residues. Germline CDR1 reads SGDLS; CDR2 reads YYNGEE. Trimming cost V 0 bases and J 11 bases; bases outside gene matches: 7. The CDR3 DNA sequence: TGTGCCAGCAGCGTAGGGGGTAGCGGGGTGAAGTACTTC. This translates into CASSVGGSGVKYF.

This rearrangement joins TRBV15 to TRBJ1-1, with D uncertain. Germline V lookup: CDR1 LNHNV, CDR2 YYDKDF (reference sequence). This CDR3 has 14 amino acids. The germline V and J ends were trimmed by 0 bases and 11 bases, with 16 bases remaining between them. CDR3 protein: CATSRDGSSQVAFF. In DNA, the CDR3 is TGTGCCACCAGCAGAGATGGTTCGAGTCAGGTGGCTTTCTTT.

The rearrangement links TRBV3-1 (or the pseudogene TRBV3-2) to TRBJ1-2; D gene ambiguous. V lost 0 bases and J lost 4, with 15 bases in between. The germline CDR1 and CDR2 sequences are LGHDT and YNNKEL (reference sequence). The CDR3 consists of 16 residues. The CDR3 DNA reads as TGTGCCAGCAGCCAAGATCTGGGCAGTTTCGGCTATGGCTACACCTTC. It specifies CASSQDLGSFGYGYTF.

The sample holds one count of this clone. The gene calls are TRBV7-3 and TRBJ2-1; weak D call: TRBD2 (5 bases). Germline CDR1 SGHTA, CDR2 FQGTGA. V was clipped by 5 bases and J by 9 bases, with 11 bases between them. There are 12 residues in the CDR3. The CDR3 here is CASSPYGGEQFF. In DNA form, the CDR3 reads TGTGCCAGCAGCCCCTATGGAGGTGAGCAGTTCTTC.

V usage is TRBV18 and J usage is TRBJ2-3; D might be TRBD2 (6 bases). This CDR3 region has 15 residues. The V end was cut by 6 bases, the J end by 1 base, with 14 bases between. Germline lookup yields CDR1 KGHSH and CDR2 LQKENI. This CDR3 is CASSPGGARTDTQYF. CDR3 bases: TGTGCCAGCTCCCCAGGAGGGGCCCGCACAGATACGCAGTATTTT.

The chain combines TRBV28 with TRBJ2-1; 8 nucleotides align to TRBD2. Germline CDR1 and CDR2: MDHEN and SYDVKM. The CDR3 covers 13 residues. V gave up 2 bases and J gave up 16 bases; unmatched junction bases: 10. The CDR3 spells CASSLGLLAVYFF. The CDR3 DNA reads TGTGCCAGCAGTTTAGGACTACTAGCGGTATACTTCTTC.

The rearrangement uses TRBV20-1 and TRBJ2-3; D ambiguous. From germline, CDR1 is DFQATT and CDR2 SNEGSKA (reference sequence). The CDR3 loop spans 11 amino acids. Trimming stripped 7 bases from V and 7 bases from J, with 12 bases between. The chain's CDR3 is CSVSTLYTQYF. As DNA, the CDR3 is TGCAGTGTTTCGACATTATATACGCAGTATTTT.

This clone was observed once. CDR3 bases: TGTGCCAGCAGTTACCAGGGAAGAGACAATTCACCCCTCCACTTT. Its translation: CASSYQGRDNSPLHF. This chain links TRBV6-5 with TRBJ1-6; D might be TRBD1 (5 bases). The germline V gene has CDR1 MNHEY and CDR2 SVGAGI. Trimming took off 2 bases at V and 7 bases at J, with 12 bases between the two ends. This CDR3 is built from 15 residues.

The chain combines TRBV19 with TRBJ1-5, with TRBD1 as a possible D gene (6 bases). The CDR3 runs to 15 residues. Trimming pared 4 bases from V and 5 bases from J, leaving 15 bases between. CDR1 is LNHDA, CDR2 SQIVND, per germline (reference sequence). The CDR3 nucleotides are TGTGCCAGTAGTACCAAGGCAGGGGATTATCAGCCCCAGCATTTT. It encodes CASSTKAGDYQPQHF. Using reference TRBV19 and TRBJ1-5 for the parts outside the CDR3, the full variable domain is DGGITQSPKYLFRKEGQNVTLSCEQNLNHDAMYWYRQDPGQGLRLIYYSQIVNDFQKGDIAEGYSVSREKKESFPLTVTSAQKNPTAFYLCASSTKAGDYQPQHFGDGTRLSIL.

The chain couples TRBV28 to TRBJ1-6; TRBD1 is a possible D gene (6 bases). Germline V gives CDR1 MDHEN, CDR2 SYDVKM. The CDR3 sequence is 14 residues long. Between the trimmed V and J ends, which lost 1 base and 6 bases, there was a span of 7 bases. In nucleotides, the CDR3 is TGTGCCAGCAGTTTATACAGGGCTAATTCACCCCTCCACTTT. It yields the protein CASSLYRANSPLHF.

This clone came up once. This rearrangement joins TRBV2 to TRBJ2-3; D is uncertain. CDR1 and CDR2 from the germline V gene are SNHLY and FYNNEI. The CDR3 runs 15 residues. Trimming shortened V by 7 bases and J by 0 bases, and 14 bases separated the two germline ends. CDR3 loop: CASNPGPSSTDTQYF. CDR3 sequence (DNA): TGTGCCAGCAACCCGGGTCCTTCTAGCACAGATACGCAGTATTTT.

This sequence joins TRBV7-3 and TRBJ1-6; 10 nucleotides agree with TRBD1. The germline gives CDR1 SGHTA, CDR2 FQGTGA. The CDR3 totals 14 residues. Trimming cost V 4 bases and J 8 bases; bases outside gene matches: 2. CDR3 amino acids: CASSSGTGDSPLHF. In DNA, the CDR3 is TGTGCCAGCAGCTCCGGGACAGGGGATTCACCCCTCCACTTT.

The chain combines TRBV2 with TRBJ1-2, with D perhaps TRBD1 (6 bases). This CDR3 spans 15 amino acids. Per germline, CDR1 SNHLY and CDR2 FYNNEI. Trimming removed 5 bases at V and 3 bases at J, with 16 bases between. In DNA form, the CDR3 reads TGTGCCAGCAGTTGGGCCGGAAAGGGGGACTATGGCTACACCTTC. It is translated as CASSWAGKGDYGYTF.

The CDR3 loop is CASSPTSGQVNQPQHF. Here the CDR3 DNA reads TGTGCCAGCTCCCCGACATCTGGACAGGTTAATCAGCCCCAGCATTTT. The chain uses TRBV18 and TRBJ1-5; 7 nucleotides agree with TRBD1. The V segment lost 6 bases and the J segment 4 bases; nucleotides outside the gene matches: 12. Germline-derived CDR1 and CDR2 are KGHSH and LQKENI. The CDR3 length is 16 residues.